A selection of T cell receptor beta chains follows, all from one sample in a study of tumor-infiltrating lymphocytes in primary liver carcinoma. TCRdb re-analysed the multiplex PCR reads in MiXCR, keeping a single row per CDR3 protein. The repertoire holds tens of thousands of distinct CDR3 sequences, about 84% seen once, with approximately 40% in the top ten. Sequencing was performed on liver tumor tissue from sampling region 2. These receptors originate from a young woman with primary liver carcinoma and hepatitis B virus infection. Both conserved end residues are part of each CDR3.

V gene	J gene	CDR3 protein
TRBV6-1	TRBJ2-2	CASSETLPGGATNTEELFF
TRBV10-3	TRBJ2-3	CAISEPVTGADAQYF
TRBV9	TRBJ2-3	CASSLGTGDGDTQYF
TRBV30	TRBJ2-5	CAWDRPRETQYF
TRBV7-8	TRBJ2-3	CASSLGAGAPGDTQYF
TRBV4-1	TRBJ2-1	CASRPTRVDEQSF
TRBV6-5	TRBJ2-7	CASSYKGRSSYEQYF
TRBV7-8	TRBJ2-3	CASIATTSGSRKDTQYF
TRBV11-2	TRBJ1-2	CAGSLREANYGYIF
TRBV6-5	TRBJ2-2	CASSPRTESTGERFF
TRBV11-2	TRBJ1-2	CASSFSQANYGYTF
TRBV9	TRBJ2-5	CASSGRASGNQETQYF
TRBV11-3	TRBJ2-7	CASSLDRGLSNEQYF
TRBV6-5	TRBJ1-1	CASSYGGNGRGTEAFF
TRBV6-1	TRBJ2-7	CASNESHSGSEQYF
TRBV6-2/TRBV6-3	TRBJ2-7	CVNAFSPGTGDYEQYF
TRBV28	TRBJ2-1	CASSSPSSVLAGGRPNEQLF
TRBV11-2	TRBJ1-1	CANSLKRGRLNKAFF
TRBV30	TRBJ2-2	CAWSVGAAGAVF
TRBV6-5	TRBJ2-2	CASSPRIGLTGELFF
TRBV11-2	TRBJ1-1	CDSRYTGGRAEALF
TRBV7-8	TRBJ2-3	CANSATTSGSRKDTQYF
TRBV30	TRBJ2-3	CAGPDRGSYTQYF
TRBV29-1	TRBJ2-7	CGVETDSYERYF
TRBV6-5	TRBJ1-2	CASSRTVNHVYTF
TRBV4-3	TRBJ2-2	CSSDSMGARELFF
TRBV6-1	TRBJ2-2	CASSETLPGGAVNTGELLF
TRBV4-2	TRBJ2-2	CASSQVFFGQVPTKNTGELFF
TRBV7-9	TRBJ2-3	CTSSFRTSRSLNTLYF
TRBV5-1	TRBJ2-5	CASSFAPTSASWLWEKRETQYF
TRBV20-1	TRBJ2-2	CSATRLYNTGELFF
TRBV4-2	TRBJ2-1	CASDQVVSVRSSYNEQLF
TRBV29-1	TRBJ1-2	CSVIHRGGGYTF
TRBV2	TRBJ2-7	CASRRNSVGTPNMREQYF
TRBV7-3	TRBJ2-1	CASSLVLAYSYNEQFF
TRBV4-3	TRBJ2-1	CASSQDARSTYNEQFF
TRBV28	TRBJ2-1	CASGSREGTNEQLF
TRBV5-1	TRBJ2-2	CASRFTEELFF
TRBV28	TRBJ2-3	CASSLGGFLTDMQYF
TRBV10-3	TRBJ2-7	CAMSEMDYEQYF
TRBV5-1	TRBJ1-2	CASSPGRGGGYTF
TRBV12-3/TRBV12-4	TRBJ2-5	CASSYPDSQETQYF
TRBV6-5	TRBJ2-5	CASSTDWGLTQDF
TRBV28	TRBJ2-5	CASRTYRGGGNRETQYF
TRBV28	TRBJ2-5	CVSSLTGAGLAAQETQYF
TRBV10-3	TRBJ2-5	CAISEPATRHEIQYF
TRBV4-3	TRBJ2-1	CESSQDAGSSYNEQFF
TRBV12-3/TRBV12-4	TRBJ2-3	CDSSYQYTDTQFF
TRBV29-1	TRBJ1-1	CSVEIGSTEALF
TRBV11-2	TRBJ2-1	CASSLGSGRVGNEQFF
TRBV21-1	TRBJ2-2	CASSKKDRAHTGELFF
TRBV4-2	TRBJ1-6	CASSQLTEGTSRGNSPLHF
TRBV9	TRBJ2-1	CASSGNPESGSSYNEQFF
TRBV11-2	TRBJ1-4	CVSRPRGGKLFF
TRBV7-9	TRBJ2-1	CANSLDLAGGIQFF